The rows below give T cell receptor beta chains drawn from one sample of a study of blood T cell repertoires in COVID-19. The method was immunoSEQ multiplex PCR; TCRdb's version includes in-frame clones alone and lacks a portion of them. The sample consists of about 240,000 clones, about 79% of them appearing once. The specimen sequenced was peripheral blood. The receptor source for this set is a woman of 80 years or more with acute or convalescent COVID-19. The CDR3 runs from the conserved cysteine through the conserved F or W. Fields, in order: J gene, clone size, V gene, D gene, CDR3 DNA, CDR3 protein. D genes are given only for firm matches. A row's size may be missing; if present it is once, few, many or a size class.

>TRBJ2-7|NA|TRBV5-1|TRBD2
TGCGCCAGCAGCCCTGGGGGGGACCCCTTCTCCTACGAGCAGTACTTC
CASSPGGDPFSYEQYF
>TRBJ1-1|NA|TRBV5-4|TRBD1
TGTGCCAGCAGCCCAGAGACAGGGCGGTACACTGAAGCTTTCTTT
CASSPETGRYTEAFF
>TRBJ1-1|NA|TRBV11-2|NA
TGTGCCAGCAGCTTCCCGACACCGAACACTGAAGCTTTCTTT
CASSFPTPNTEAFF
>TRBJ1-2|NA|TRBV20-1|NA
TGCAGTGCTAGTGTAGCGGGGAGCAACTATGGCTACACCTTC
CSASVAGSNYGYTF
>TRBJ2-7|NA|TRBV5-8|NA
TGTGCCAGCAGCTTGGAGGGGATCGGGTCCTACGAGCAGTACTTC
CASSLEGIGSYEQYF
>TRBJ2-5|NA|TRBV5-4|NA
TGTGCCAGCAGCTTGGGGCCGGTCGGGGAGACCCAGTACTTC
CASSLGPVGETQYF
>TRBJ1-5|few|TRBV5-1|NA
TGCGCCAGCAGCTTGGGCGGGGGAAATCAGCCCCAGCATTTT
CASSLGGGNQPQHF
>TRBJ2-2|once|TRBV19|TRBD1
TGTGCCAGTAGTCCGCGGACAGGGGGCAGGTCCGGGGAGCTGTTTTTT
CASSPRTGGRSGELFF
>TRBJ1-6|NA|TRBV9|NA
TGTGCCAGCAGCGAGGGGTATTCACCCCTCCACTTT
CASSEGYSPLHF
>TRBJ1-2|NA|TRBV5-4|NA
TGTGCCAGCAGCTACTCCCGGGAACCATTCTATGGCTACACCTTC
CASSYSREPFYGYTF
>TRBJ1-1|once|TRBV19|NA
TGTGCCAGTAGTATTCTCTATCTGGACAGAGACACTGAAGCTTTCTTT
CASSILYLDRDTEAFF
>TRBJ2-3|NA|TRBV5-1|TRBD1
TGCGCCAGCAGCTCAACAGGGGGCGCCGGCACAGATACGCAGTATTTT
CASSSTGGAGTDTQYF
>TRBJ2-1|NA|TRBV7-8|NA
TGTGCCAGCAGCCAACGGTACAATGAGCAGTTCTTC
CASSQRYNEQFF
>TRBJ2-3|NA|TRBV19|NA
TGTGCCAGTAGTCCCTCTCCGGGCACAGATACGCAGTATTTT
CASSPSPGTDTQYF
>TRBJ2-2|NA|TRBV18|TRBD1
TGTGCCAGCTCATCCTTTCGACAGGGGGCGCGGACCGGGGAGCTGTTTTTT
CASSSFRQGARTGELFF
>TRBJ1-2|NA|TRBV12-3/TRBV12-4|NA
TGTGCCAGCAGCGTACAGGGCTGGAATGGCTACACCTTC
CASSVQGWNGYTF
>TRBJ1-6|NA|TRBV6-1|NA
TGTGCCAGCAGTGAAAGCGGGCTAAACAGTTCACCCCTCCACTTT
CASSESGLNSSPLHF
>TRBJ2-3|once|TRBV12-3/TRBV12-4|NA
TGTGCCAGCAGTTTCGGAGATACGCAGTATTTT
CASSFGDTQYF
>TRBJ2-1|NA|TRBV7-8|NA
TGTGCCAGCAGCTTAGAGAGGCTATACAATGAGCAGTTCTTC
CASSLERLYNEQFF
>TRBJ1-2|NA|TRBV7-2|TRBD1
TGTGCCAGCAGCCCAGACTACAGGGGTGGCGGCTACACCTTC
CASSPDYRGGGYTF
>TRBJ1-1|NA|TRBV12-3/TRBV12-4|NA
TGTGCCAGCAGTCGGGACACTGAAGCTTTCTTT
CASSRDTEAFF
>TRBJ2-2|NA|TRBV18|TRBD1
TGTGCCAGCTCCGGGACAGCGAACACCGGGGAGCTGTTTTTT
CASSGTANTGELFF
>TRBJ1-1|NA|TRBV24-1|NA
TGTGCCACCAGCAAGAACACTGAAGCTTTCTTT
CATSKNTEAFF
>TRBJ2-7|NA|TRBV3-1/TRBV3-2|NA
TGTGCCAGCAGCCAAGGGGGGTTCCGGGACAACGCCTACGAGCAGTACTTC
CASSQGGFRDNAYEQYF
>TRBJ2-7|NA|TRBV28|TRBD2
TGTGCCAGCAGCAAACCCAGCGGGGGGGCCTACGAGCAGTACTTC
CASSKPSGGAYEQYF
>TRBJ2-1|once|TRBV2|TRBD2
TGTGCCAGCAGTGAACCCAGCGGGGGCTACAATGAGCAGTTCTTC
CASSEPSGGYNEQFF
>TRBJ1-2|NA|TRBV4-1|TRBD1
TGCGCCAGCAGCCCGCCGGGACAGCCTTATGGCTACACCTTC
CASSPPGQPYGYTF
>TRBJ1-6|NA|TRBV6-5|NA
TGTGCCAGCAGTCAGGGAGGAGGCGGGTCACCCCTCCACTTT
CASSQGGGGSPLHF
>TRBJ2-1|NA|TRBV2|TRBD2
TGTGCCAGCAGAGCCGGGACTAGCGTTAATGAGCAGTTCTTC
CASRAGTSVNEQFF
>TRBJ2-2|NA|TRBV10-3|NA
TGTGCCATCAGTAACACCCAGTCCACCGGGGAGCTGTTTTTT
CAISNTQSTGELFF
>TRBJ1-1|NA|TRBV19|NA
TGTGCCAGTAGTAAAGGTCAGGGTCCCTCTGAAGCTTTCTTT
CASSKGQGPSEAFF
>TRBJ1-2|NA|TRBV24-1|NA
TGTGCCACCAGTGACCCGCGACAGTCTCCCAACTATGGCTACACCTTC
CATSDPRQSPNYGYTF
>TRBJ2-5|once|TRBV7-7|NA
TGTGCTAGCAGCTTAACGGGGACTGGAGAGACCCAGTACTTC
CASSLTGTGETQYF
>TRBJ2-4|NA|TRBV3-1/TRBV3-2|TRBD2
TGTGCCAGCGCAACGAAGGGCGGGGGGGCCACAAACATTCAGTACTTC
CASATKGGGATNIQYF
>TRBJ1-1|NA|TRBV7-9|NA
TGTGCCAGCAGCTTGATGGGAGACACTGAAGCTTTCTTT
CASSLMGDTEAFF
>TRBJ2-1|NA|TRBV10-2|TRBD2
TGCGCCAGCAGCAAGACTAGCGGGGGGGCGGGGAATGAGCAGTTCTTC
CASSKTSGGAGNEQFF
>TRBJ2-5|NA|TRBV3-1/TRBV3-2|NA
TGTGCCAGCAGCCAAGACAGGGGGACCCAGTACTTC
CASSQDRGTQYF
>TRBJ1-2|NA|TRBV28|NA
TGTGCCAGCAGTCCAAATTGGCAAAACTATGGCTACACCTTC
CASSPNWQNYGYTF
>TRBJ2-3|NA|TRBV4-1|TRBD1
TGCGCCAGCAGCCCCCGACAGGGCGCAGATACGCAGTATTTT
CASSPRQGADTQYF
>TRBJ2-5|NA|TRBV11-3|TRBD1
TGTGCCAGCAGCACAAGGACAGGGTCTGGAGAGACCCAGTACTTC
CASSTRTGSGETQYF
>TRBJ1-6|NA|TRBV21-1|NA
TGTGCCAGCAGCAAAGGGGACAGGGGATCCTATAATTCACCCCTCCACTTT
CASSKGDRGSYNSPLHF
>TRBJ1-1|NA|TRBV9|NA
TGTGCCAGCAGCGTTGAGGGTCAGAACACTGAAGCTTTCTTT
CASSVEGQNTEAFF
>TRBJ1-3|few|TRBV7-9|NA
TGTGCCAGCAGCACCCCACCCCGGGTCCTCTCTGGAAACACCATATATTTT
CASSTPPRVLSGNTIYF
>TRBJ1-3|NA|TRBV7-2|NA
TGTGCCAGCAGCTTACGTCAGAGGGGAAACACCATATATTTT
CASSLRQRGNTIYF
>TRBJ1-5|NA|TRBV6-5|TRBD1
TGTGCCAGCAGGGACAGGGGGCTAATAGGGCCCCAGCATTTT
CASRDRGLIGPQHF
>TRBJ2-1|NA|TRBV5-1|NA
TGCGCCAGCAGCTTAAGAGTGCTTACCTACAATGAGCAGTTCTTC
CASSLRVLTYNEQFF
>TRBJ1-4|once|TRBV15|NA
TGTGCCACCAGCAGAGATGGCGGCCGTTGGGTCTCTAATGAAAAACTGTTTTTT
CATSRDGGRWVSNEKLFF
>TRBJ2-4|NA|TRBV5-1|NA
TGCGCCAGCAGTCCAACAGGAGACAAAAACATTCAGTACTTC
CASSPTGDKNIQYF
>TRBJ1-5|NA|TRBV15|NA
TGTGCCACCAGCAGAGATCACACAGGGTTTCTTCAGCCCCAGCATTTT
CATSRDHTGFLQPQHF
>TRBJ2-7|NA|TRBV18|NA
TGTGCCAGCTCACTCTCCGGGGTTCCGGCCCACGAGCAGTACTTC
CASSLSGVPAHEQYF
>TRBJ2-7|NA|TRBV4-1|TRBD1
TGCGCCAGCAGCCAAGCTGAGGACAGGGGGCTCTACGAGCAGTACTTC
CASSQAEDRGLYEQYF
>TRBJ1-2|NA|TRBV30|TRBD1
TGTGCCTGGAGCCATGGACAGGGAAGGCGCTACACCTTC
CAWSHGQGRRYTF
>TRBJ2-2|NA|TRBV16|NA
TGTGCCAGCAGCCAAGACAGGTACACCGGGGAGCTGTTTTTT
CASSQDRYTGELFF
>TRBJ2-3|NA|TRBV11-2|TRBD2
TGTGCCAGCAGCTCTCACGCGCGACTAGCGGTGGGGGGAGATACGCAGTATTTT
CASSSHARLAVGGDTQYF
>TRBJ1-2|NA|TRBV28|TRBD1
TGTGCCAGCTGGGACAGGGGGTCTAACTATGGCTACACCTTC
CASWDRGSNYGYTF
>TRBJ1-5|NA|TRBV7-2|NA
TGTGCCAGCAGCTTAGCGCCGGGCGGGCGTCAGCCCCAGCATTTT
CASSLAPGGRQPQHF
>TRBJ2-5|NA|TRBV19|NA
TGTGCCAGTAGCCTTAACAGGTTTCCCCGGCAAGAGACCCAGTACTTC
CASSLNRFPRQETQYF
>TRBJ2-5|NA|TRBV5-1|NA
TGCGCCAGCAGCTTGGCAGGGATCCAAGAGACCCAGTACTTC
CASSLAGIQETQYF
>TRBJ2-1|NA|TRBV24-1|NA
TGTGCCACGTCGCTCGGGGGTGATAATGAGCAGTTCTTC
CATSLGGDNEQFF